This T cell receptor beta chain was sequenced in a study of cytomegalovirus exposure and HLA in healthy donors (dated 2017 in TCRdb). Some background on the complete study: The roughly 670 repertoires of the first cohort and the 120 validation repertoires were produced on the same platform, according to a later analysis. The aim of the study was to test whether cataloging public T cell receptors could identify signatures of past pathogen exposure. To predict cytomegalovirus infection status, the study combined high-throughput TCR immunosequencing, statistical association of individual TCRs with disease status, and machine learning. In addition to the first cohort of 666 subjects, a separate validation cohort of under 150 different subjects was used. Study-wide conclusions, independent of this receptor: Most TCR sequences were seen in very few donors, while some public TCRs were found in many individuals. The validation cohort had no HLA typing available for a later analysis, so co-occurrence within that cohort was assessed over all 130 or so repertoires. In a later analysis, TCRs clustered in the first cohort were found to also tend to co-occur in the roughly 120 validation repertoires, with about 94% of cluster scores above 0. The authors suggested that the approach could potentially be generalized to other disease states and immunological phenotypes. In the study, about 150 TCR beta chains were listed as associated with cytomegalovirus. The classifier was reported to diagnose cytomegalovirus status with high specificity and sensitivity in both the original and validation cohorts. A few of the identified cytomegalovirus-associated TCR beta chains were confirmed in vitro to be specific for cytomegalovirus antigens.

Separate from the approximately 700-subject first cohort, the validation cohort of roughly 120 subjects was the group to which the donors belonged. Library preparation was by the immunoSEQ multiplex PCR assay. As for the authors' bioinformatics: A statistical classification framework was developed to diagnose cytomegalovirus status using the catalog of TCR beta chain sequences. This immuneACCESS table, as held by TCRdb, lists in-frame sequences with V and J called but not all clones. Of the missing ones, under half trace to an unresolved V gene in checked studies; the others have no known cause. V and J calls and clone size follow that table, whereas D and trimming were derived from the DNA. In this sample the table shows approximately 270,000 clones, roughly 87% of which occur a single time. Jointly, the top ten make up 12% of the sample. Comment on this clone: Its antigen target is currently unknown. It has no much larger one-base neighbor in the sample; base qualities were not kept.

Sequenced: PBMCs. This receptor was taken from a man between 18 and 29 years old in good health and CMV-seropositive.

In nucleotides, the sequence is TGTGCCAGCAGTTTTTTGGGAATTTCGGGGACGGCGAACACTGAAGCTTTCTTT. Protein translation: CASSFLGISGTANTEAFF. The receptor chain draws on TRBV27 and TRBJ1-1; TRBD1 could be the D gene, as 5 bases match. V and J lose 3 bases and 1 base, and a span of 21 bases separates them. The germline V gene (reference sequence) specifies MNHEY as CDR1 and SMNVEV as CDR2. Including the terminal cysteine and phenylalanine, the CDR3 comprises 18 residues. This entry keeps only the CDR3 DNA: 54 bases, framed from base 1.